These 6 T cell receptor beta chains share one sample of origin, sequenced in a study of shared clonotypes between healthy human individuals. Libraries were prepared by immunoSEQ multiplex PCR; TCRdb keeps only in-frame clonotypes and omits some of them. The sample lists approximately 1.5 million clones, approximately 98% occurring once. The sequencing input was naive CD4+ T cells sorted from blood. Subset given: CD45RA+ positively selected. The receptors stem from a man between 25 and 39 years old in good health.

This clone was recorded once. V is TRBV2 and J is TRBJ1-4; perhaps TRBD1 as D (5 bases). CDR1 SNHLY and CDR2 FYNNEI come from the germline V gene. The CDR3 runs to 19 residues. The germline V and J ends were trimmed by 8 bases and 3 bases, with 28 bases remaining between them. The DNA for the CDR3 is TGTGCCAGCTCCTCGCCGACCCCCGTGGGGCCTCCACCTAATGAAAAACTGTTTTTT. Amino acid sequence: CASSSPTPVGPPPNEKLFF.

This chain connects TRBV18 to TRBJ2-7; D is perhaps TRBD2 (5 bases). Germline V gene lookup returns CDR1 KGHSH and CDR2 LQKENI. This CDR3 has 14 amino acids. V gave up 4 bases and J gave up 7 bases, with 17 bases separating them. CDR3 sequence reads: CASSRTAESGEQYF. For the CDR3, the DNA is TGTGCCAGCTCACGGACTGCTGAATCGGGTGAGCAGTACTTC. The complete variable domain, with remaining parts taken from reference TRBV18 and TRBJ2-7, reads NAGVMQNPRHLVRRRGQEARLRCSPMKGHSHVYWYRQLPEEGLKFMVYLQKENIIDESGMPKERFSAEFPKEGPSILRIQQVVRGDSAAYFCASSRTAESGEQYFGPGTRLTVT.

V usage is TRBV5-1 and J usage is TRBJ2-1; D possibly corresponds to TRBD1 (5 bases). Germline V gene data show CDR1 as SGHRS and CDR2 as YFSETQ. This CDR3 region has 15 residues. V was cut by 3 bases and J by 2 bases, with 12 bases left in between. CDR3 DNA: TGCGCCAGCAGCTCTCAGGGATTGACCTACAATGAGCAGTTCTTC. This gives the protein CASSSQGLTYNEQFF.

This clone was observed a single time. The V call is TRBV30, the J call TRBJ2-3, with 9 positions matching TRBD2. CDR1 GTSNPN and CDR2 SVGIG come from the germline V gene (reference sequence). This CDR3 comprises 15 residues. The V segment lost 3 bases and the J segment 4 bases; nucleotides outside the gene matches: 8. This CDR3 is CAWRLAGWYADTQYF. CDR3 sequence (DNA): TGTGCCTGGAGGCTAGCGGGATGGTACGCAGATACGCAGTATTTT.

CDR3 loop: CASSQGQGRSYEQYF. CDR3 nucleotides: TGCGCCAGCAGCCAAGGACAGGGGCGAAGCTACGAGCAGTACTTC. This chain links TRBV5-1 with TRBJ2-7; TRBD1 aligns across 9 bases. V shed 4 bases, J shed 3 bases, and the junction held 8 bases outside the gene matches. The CDR3 length is 15 residues. CDR1 and CDR2 (germline): SGHRS, YFSETQ.

The V and J genes are TRBV6-1 and TRBJ2-7; 8 bases line up with TRBD1. The CDR3 runs to 15 residues. Germline V gene lookup returns CDR1 MNHNS and CDR2 SASEGT. J gave up 0 bases and V 8 bases, and 9 bases lay outside the gene matches. The CDR3 nucleotides are TGTGCCAGCGTTAAGGGGACAGGCCTCTCCTACGAGCAGTACTTC. The encoded protein is CASVKGTGLSYEQYF.